The 5 T cell receptor beta chains below come from one sample, sequenced in a study of blood T cell repertoires in COVID-19. Libraries were prepared by immunoSEQ multiplex PCR; TCRdb keeps only in-frame clonotypes and omits some of them. This repertoire shows roughly 40,000 clones, about 86% found once; its top ten account for 55% to 70%. The sequenced material came from peripheral blood. These receptors were obtained from a man between 65 and 79 years old with acute or convalescent COVID-19.

This chain connects TRBV25-1 to TRBJ2-1, with 9 bases aligning to TRBD1. Trimming at V came to 2 bases and at J to 7 bases, leaving 3 bases not matched to a gene. CDR1 and CDR2 (germline): MGHDK, SYGVNS. CDR3 length equals 14 residues. The chain's CDR3 is CASSEEGQGNEQFF. The CDR3 DNA follows: TGTGCCAGCAGTGAAGAGGGACAGGGAAATGAGCAGTTCTTC.

The rearrangement links TRBV9 to TRBJ1-2, with TRBD1 matching 7 bases. V shed 0 bases and J 2 bases; nucleotides not matched to a gene: 4. The CDR3 is 15 residues long. Germline CDR1 reads SGDLS; CDR2 reads YYNGEE. Here the CDR3 reads CASSVGDRFNYGYTF. The CDR3 DNA follows: TGTGCCAGCAGCGTAGGGGACAGATTCAACTATGGCTACACCTTC.

The chain couples TRBV24-1 to TRBJ2-1; TRBD2 matches 7 bases. The CDR3 has 16 residues. The J segment lost 6 bases and the V segment lost 4 bases, leaving 11 bases of the junction unmatched. In germline, CDR1 is KGHDR, CDR2 SFDVKD. DNA of the CDR3: TGTGCCACCAGTGACCCCCCTAGCGGTGGTCGCAATGAGCAGTTCTTC. This translates into CATSDPPSGGRNEQFF.

This clone was recorded a few times. CDR3 bases: TGTGCCAGCAGCTTAAGGACAGGGCACGGCGAGCAGTACTTC. Encoded protein: CASSLRTGHGEQYF. This chain links TRBV7-2 with TRBJ2-7, with 8 bases matching TRBD1. The CDR3 is 14 residues long. Germline lookup yields CDR1 SGHTA and CDR2 FQGNSA. The V and J ends lost 2 bases and 6 bases, in that order; junction bases with no gene match: 6. Together with reference TRBV7-2 and TRBJ2-7, the CDR3 gives the full variable domain: GAGVSQSPSNKVTEKGKDVELRCDPISGHTALYWYRQSLGQGLEFLIYFQGNSAPDKSGLPSDRFSAERTGGSVSTLTIQRTQQEDSAVYLCASSLRTGHGEQYFGPGTRLTVT.

This chain uses TRBV3-1 (or the pseudogene TRBV3-2) with TRBJ2-3, with TRBD2 identical over 10 bases. V lost 8 bases, J lost 1 base, and 6 bases stayed unmatched. CDR3 length: 15 amino acids. Germline lookup yields CDR1 LGHDT and CDR2 YNNKEL (reference sequence). The DNA of the CDR3 is TGTGCCAGCCAACCACTAGCGGGACGCACAGATACGCAGTATTTT. As protein: CASQPLAGRTDTQYF.